This entry lists 15 T cell receptor beta chains sequenced from one sample in a study of beta chain features in type 1 diabetes. These receptors lack a known antigen. The sequenced template was cDNA made from the entire isolated RNA. Generated by immunoSEQ multiplex PCR, the TCRdb table keeps only in-frame clones and is missing some. This sample has about 190,000 clones, with around 7.8% found just once. General study results and limits: The study found moderately but significantly shorter TCRB CDR3s in all four CD4+ subsets of Type 1 diabetes patients.

Sequencing used central memory CD4+ T cells from blood. All receptors derive from a woman between 40 and 50 years old with type 1 diabetes.

This clone was seen a handful of times. The rearrangement uses TRBV5-1 and TRBJ1-2, with 9 positions matching TRBD1. Germline V gene lookup returns CDR1 SGHRS and CDR2 YFSETQ. This CDR3 has 17 residues. Trimming cost V 4 bases and J 4 bases; bases outside gene matches: 14. CDR3 DNA: TGCGCCAGCAGCCCGGCGCGTGGGACAGGGTCCCCCTATGGCTACACCTTC. Its translation is CASSPARGTGSPYGYTF.

The rearrangement uses TRBV2 and TRBJ1-5; D gene ambiguous. Germline assignment: CDR1 SNHLY and CDR2 FYNNEI. V lost 6 bases, J lost 4 bases, and 10 bases lay in between. This CDR3 has 13 residues. In DNA form, the CDR3 reads TGTGCCAGCAGGGATGACTCAAATCAGCCCCAGCATTTT. This gives the protein CASRDDSNQPQHF. The variable domain in full, with the rest retrieved from reference TRBV2 and TRBJ1-5, is EPEVTQTPSHQVTQMGQEVILRCVPISNHLYFYWYRQILGQKVEFLVSFYNNEISEKSEIFDDQFSVERPDGSNFTLKIRSTKLEDSAMYFCASRDDSNQPQHFGDGTRLSIL.

The chain employs TRBV19 and TRBJ2-1, with no clear D. The V end lost 2 bases, the J end lost 7 bases, and 12 bases lay between the germline ends. This CDR3 is 14 amino acids long. CDR1 and CDR2 from the germline V gene are LNHDA and SQIVND (reference sequence). The CDR3 nucleotides read TGTGCCAGTAGTATACTGGTCCAAACTAATGAGCAGTTCTTC. It translates to CASSILVQTNEQFF.

This clone was recorded at least ten times. This rearrangement joins TRBV28 to TRBJ2-3; the D is unclear. Looked up from germline, CDR1 is MDHEN and CDR2 is SYDVKM. The V end was cut by 11 bases, the J end by 0 bases, with 9 bases between. This CDR3 region has 12 residues. CDR3 amino acids: CAGSGSTDTQYF. In nucleotides, the CDR3 is TGTGCCGGATCCGGGAGCACAGATACGCAGTATTTT.

This clone appeared a few times. This chain links TRBV6-5 with TRBJ1-5, with D unresolved. Trimming cost V 4 bases and J 5 bases, with 9 bases left between them. From germline, CDR1 is MNHEY and CDR2 SVGAGI. There are 13 residues in the CDR3. CDR3 DNA sequence: TGTGCCAGCAGTTCCCGTGCGGATCAGCCCCAGCATTTT. This encodes CASSSRADQPQHF.

This clone was seen a few times. The V gene is TRBV4-2, the J gene TRBJ2-7; 9 bases align to TRBD1. The germline gives CDR1 LGHNA, CDR2 YNFKEQ. This CDR3 is 20 amino acids long. J was trimmed by 4 bases and V by 0 bases; bases with no gene match: 19. The CDR3 nucleotides read TGTGCCAGCAGCCAAGATTGGGACAGGGAAGCAGCGAGGAGATTTTACGAGCAGTACTTC. It translates to CASSQDWDREAARRFYEQYF.

V usage is TRBV28 and J usage is TRBJ1-1, with 8 bases identical to TRBD1. This CDR3 is 13 amino acids long. Germline V gene sequence: CDR1 MDHEN, CDR2 SYDVKM. Trimming cost V 10 bases and J 1 base; bases outside gene matches: 5. This CDR3 is CATHRGKNTEAFF. The CDR3, as DNA: TGTGCCACCCACAGGGGGAAGAACACTGAAGCTTTCTTT. Looking up the rest from reference TRBV28 and TRBJ1-1 gives the full variable domain: DVKVTQSSRYLVKRTGEKVFLECVQDMDHENMFWYRQDPGLGLRLIYFSYDVKMKEKGDIPEGYSVSREKKERFSLILESASTNQTSMYLCATHRGKNTEAFFGQGTRLTVV.

The chain couples TRBV28 to TRBJ2-5; TRBD2 is a possible D gene (6 bases). Germline V gene data show CDR1 as MDHEN and CDR2 as SYDVKM. Trimming removed 8 bases from V and 1 base from J, with 11 bases in between. There are 13 residues in the CDR3. The CDR3 region is CASDTGSQETQYF. The CDR3 region has the DNA TGTGCCAGCGACACCGGGAGCCAAGAGACCCAGTACTTC.

The V call is TRBV7-3, the J call TRBJ2-2; TRBD1 agrees at 10 bases. The CDR3 sequence is 14 residues long. V lost 5 bases to trimming and J lost 5 bases; unmatched junction nucleotides: 2. The germline V gene has CDR1 SGHTA and CDR2 FQGTGA. CDR3 DNA: TGTGCCAGCAGCAAGGGACAGGGGACCGGGGAGCTGTTTTTT. Amino acid sequence: CASSKGQGTGELFF.

The chain combines TRBV19 with TRBJ2-3; 10 bases line up with TRBD2. The CDR3 sequence is 14 residues long. Germline V gene lookup returns CDR1 LNHDA and CDR2 SQIVND (reference sequence). Germline trimming cut 6 bases from V and 4 bases from J; bases unmatched to any gene: 4. The CDR3 DNA reads TGTGCCAGTAGCACTAGCGGGATTGCAGATACGCAGTATTTT. This translates into CASSTSGIADTQYF.

This chain uses TRBV11-2 with TRBJ2-3, with D possibly matching TRBD2 (5 bases). This CDR3 contains 15 residues. V was shortened by 4 bases and J by 3 bases, with 14 bases between the two germline ends. Per the germline V gene, CDR1 is SGHAT and CDR2 is FQNNGV. The CDR3 protein is CASSSSGFQTDTQYF. The CDR3 DNA is TGTGCCAGCAGCTCGTCGGGGTTTCAGACAGATACGCAGTATTTT.

DNA for the CDR3: TGTGCCAGCAGTCCGACAGGGGGCCTGGTGAACACCGGGGAGCTGTTTTTT. Protein product: CASSPTGGLVNTGELFF. The chain uses TRBV11-2 and TRBJ2-2, with 10 bases that match TRBD1. This CDR3 has 17 amino acids. Germline values: CDR1 SGHAT, CDR2 FQNNGV. V shed 6 bases, J shed 1 base, and the junction held 8 bases outside the gene matches.

The V and J genes are TRBV7-3 and TRBJ1-6, with D tentatively TRBD1 (5 bases). This CDR3 has 13 residues. Trimming shortened V by 2 bases and J by 10 bases, and 9 bases separated the two germline ends. Germline V lookup: CDR1 SGHTA, CDR2 FQGTGA. CDR3 in amino acids: CASSLGGDSPLHF. The CDR3 DNA sequence: TGTGCCAGCAGCTTAGGGGGGGACTCACCCCTCCACTTT.

This clone was counted only a few times. This sequence joins TRBV7-6 and TRBJ2-7; D is unresolved. The CDR3 contains 11 residues. Germline lookup yields CDR1 SGHVS and CDR2 FNYEAQ. Trimming took off 0 bases at V and 5 bases at J, with 2 bases between the two ends. The CDR3 sequence: CASSLADEQYF. The CDR3, as DNA: TGTGCCAGCAGCTTAGCCGACGAGCAGTACTTC. Full variable domain (missing parts from reference TRBV7-6 and TRBJ2-7): GAGVSQSPRYKVTKRGQDVALRCDPISGHVSLYWYRQALGQGPEFLTYFNYEAQQDKSGLPNDRFSAERPEGSISTLTIQRTEQRDSAMYRCASSLADEQYFGPGTRLTVT.

CDR3 in DNA: TGTGCCAGCAGTTACATGGCCGAGACCCAGTACTTC. Amino acid sequence: CASSYMAETQYF. The V call is TRBV6-6, the J call TRBJ2-5; D is uncertain. The germline V gene has CDR1 MNHNY and CDR2 SVGAGI (reference sequence). Trimming cost V 2 bases and J 5 bases, with 6 bases left between them. The CDR3 is made up of 12 amino acids.